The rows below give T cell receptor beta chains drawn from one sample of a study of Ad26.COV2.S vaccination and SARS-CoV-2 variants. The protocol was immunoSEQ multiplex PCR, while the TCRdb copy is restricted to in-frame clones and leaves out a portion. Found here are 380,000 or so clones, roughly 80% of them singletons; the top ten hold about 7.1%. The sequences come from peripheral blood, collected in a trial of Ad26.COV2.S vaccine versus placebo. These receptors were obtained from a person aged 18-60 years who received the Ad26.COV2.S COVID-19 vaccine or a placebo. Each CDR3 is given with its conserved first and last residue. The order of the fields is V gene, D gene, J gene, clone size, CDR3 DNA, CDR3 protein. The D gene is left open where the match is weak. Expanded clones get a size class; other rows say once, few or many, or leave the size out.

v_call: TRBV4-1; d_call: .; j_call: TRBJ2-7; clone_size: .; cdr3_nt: TGCGCCAGCAGCTTAAGGGTGGGAGTTTTCGCCTCCTACGAGCAGTACTTC; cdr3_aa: CASSLRVGVFASYEQYF
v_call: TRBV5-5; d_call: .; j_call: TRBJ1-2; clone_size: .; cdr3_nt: TGTGCCAGCAGCCTTATTCTTGACTCTAGCTATGGCTACACCTTC; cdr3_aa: CASSLILDSSYGYTF
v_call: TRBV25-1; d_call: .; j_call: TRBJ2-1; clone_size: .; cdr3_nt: TGTGCCAGCAGCCGACCCGGTGGTGAGCAGTTCTTC; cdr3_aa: CASSRPGGEQFF
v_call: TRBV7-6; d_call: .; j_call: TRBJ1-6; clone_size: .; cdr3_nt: TGTGCCAGCAGCTTGAGGGGGTCCTATAATTCACCCCTCCACTTT; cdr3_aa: CASSLRGSYNSPLHF
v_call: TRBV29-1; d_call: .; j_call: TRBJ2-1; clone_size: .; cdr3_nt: TGCAGCGTCCCCGGGAATGAGCAGTTCTTC; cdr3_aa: CSVPGNEQFF
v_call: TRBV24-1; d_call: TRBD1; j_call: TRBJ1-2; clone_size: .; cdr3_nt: TGTGCCACCACAGGGGGCTATGGCTACACCTTC; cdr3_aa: CATTGGYGYTF
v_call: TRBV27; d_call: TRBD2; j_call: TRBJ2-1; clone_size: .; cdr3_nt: TGTGCCAGCAGTTTTTCCGGACTAGTGGCGGCCAATGAGCAGTTCTTC; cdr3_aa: CASSFSGLVAANEQFF
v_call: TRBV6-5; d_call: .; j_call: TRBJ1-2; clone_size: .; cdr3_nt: TGTGCCAGCAGGACGGGACCTTCTAACTATGGCTACACCTTC; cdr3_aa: CASRTGPSNYGYTF
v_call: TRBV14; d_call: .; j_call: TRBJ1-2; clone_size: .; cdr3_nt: TGTGCCAGCAGTCCCTGGAGCCACGGCGGCTACACCTTC; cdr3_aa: CASSPWSHGGYTF
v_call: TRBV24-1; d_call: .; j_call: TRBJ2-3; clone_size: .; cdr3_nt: TGTGCCACCAGTGTCCAGGGGTCCCCAGATACGCAGTATTTT; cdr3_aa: CATSVQGSPDTQYF
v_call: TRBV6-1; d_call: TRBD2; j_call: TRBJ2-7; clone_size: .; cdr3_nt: TGTGCCAGCAGTGAGGGACTAGCGGGCGACTACGAGCAGTACTTC; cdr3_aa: CASSEGLAGDYEQYF
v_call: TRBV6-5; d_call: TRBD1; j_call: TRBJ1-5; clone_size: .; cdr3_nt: TGTGCCAGCAGGGGGACAGGGAGTGGAAATCAGCCCCAGCATTTT; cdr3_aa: CASRGTGSGNQPQHF
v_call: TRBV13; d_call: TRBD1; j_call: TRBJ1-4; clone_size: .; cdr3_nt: TGTGCCAGCAGCTCGGGACAGGGTGACGAAAAACTGTTTTTT; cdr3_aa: CASSSGQGDEKLFF
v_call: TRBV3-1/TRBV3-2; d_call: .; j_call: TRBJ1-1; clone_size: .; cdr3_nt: TGTGCCAGCAGCCAAGATCTGAAGATTCCAGCTTTCTTT; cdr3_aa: CASSQDLKIPAFF
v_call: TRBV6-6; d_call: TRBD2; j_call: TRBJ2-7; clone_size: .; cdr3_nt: TGTGCCAGCAGCAACGGATTCGGGGGGGGCAACGAGCAGTACTTC; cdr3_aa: CASSNGFGGGNEQYF
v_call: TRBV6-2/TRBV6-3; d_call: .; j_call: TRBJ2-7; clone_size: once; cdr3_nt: TGTGCCAGCAGTTACTCGACCTTGGACGGTACCTACGAGCAGTACTTC; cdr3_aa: CASSYSTLDGTYEQYF
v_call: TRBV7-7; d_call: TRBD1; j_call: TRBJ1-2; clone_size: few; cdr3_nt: TGTGCCAGCAGCCTCGACAGGGAGCCGCCCGGCTACACCTTC; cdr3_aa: CASSLDREPPGYTF
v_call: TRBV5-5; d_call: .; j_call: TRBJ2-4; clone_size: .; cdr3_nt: TGTGCCAGCAGCTTGACTGTAGCAGCCAAAAACATTCAGTACTTC; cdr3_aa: CASSLTVAAKNIQYF
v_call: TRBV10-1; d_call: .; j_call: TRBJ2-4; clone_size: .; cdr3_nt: TGCGCCAGCGATAGAGGCATTCAGTACTTC; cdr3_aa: CASDRGIQYF
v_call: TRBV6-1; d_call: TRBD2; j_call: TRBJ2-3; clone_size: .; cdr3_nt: TGTGCCAGCAGTGAAAGCTCAGCGGGGCCCACAGATACGCAGTATTTT; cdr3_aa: CASSESSAGPTDTQYF
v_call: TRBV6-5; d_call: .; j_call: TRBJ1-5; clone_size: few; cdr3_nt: TGTGCCAGCAGCGCCTCAGGGTATAGCAATCAGCCCCAGCATTTT; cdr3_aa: CASSASGYSNQPQHF
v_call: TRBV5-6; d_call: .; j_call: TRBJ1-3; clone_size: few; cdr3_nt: TGTGCCAGCGGACCACAGCGAAACACCATATATTTT; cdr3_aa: CASGPQRNTIYF
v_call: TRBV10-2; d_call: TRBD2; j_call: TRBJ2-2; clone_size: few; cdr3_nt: TGCGCCAGCAGTGACCCCGGGACTATCACCGGGGAGCTGTTTTTT; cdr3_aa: CASSDPGTITGELFF
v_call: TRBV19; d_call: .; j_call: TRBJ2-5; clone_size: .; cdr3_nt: TGTGCCAGTAGTCGGGCGTACCAAGAGACCCAGTACTTC; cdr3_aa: CASSRAYQETQYF
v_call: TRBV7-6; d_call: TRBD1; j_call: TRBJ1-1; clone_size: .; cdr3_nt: TGTGCCAGCAGCGCAGGCTCTTGGACAGGGGTGAACACTGAAGCTTTCTTT; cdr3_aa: CASSAGSWTGVNTEAFF
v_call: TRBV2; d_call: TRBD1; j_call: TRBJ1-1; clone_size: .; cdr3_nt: TGTGCCAGCAGAGAATACCTGGGACAGGGGGACACTGAAGCTTTCTTT; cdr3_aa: CASREYLGQGDTEAFF
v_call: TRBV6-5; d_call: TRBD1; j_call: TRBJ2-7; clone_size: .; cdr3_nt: TGTGCCAGCAGCCAAACTTGGACAGGGGGAACCGAGCAGTACTTC; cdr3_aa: CASSQTWTGGTEQYF
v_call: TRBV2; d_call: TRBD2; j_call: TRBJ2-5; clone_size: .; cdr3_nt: TGTGCCAGCAATTTTCCGGGACTAGCGGGGGGGCTAACAGAGACCCAGTACTTC; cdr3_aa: CASNFPGLAGGLTETQYF